The rows below give T cell receptor beta chains drawn from one sample of a study of T cells in Graves' hyperthyroidism and ophthalmopathy. A single record per CDR3 protein comes from TCRdb applying MiXCR to the multiplex PCR reads. The data show approximately 420,000 distinct CDR3 sequences, around 13% seen once. The sample taken for sequencing was blood. Receptors were obtained from a woman younger than 35 with Graves' hyperthyroidism. Each CDR3 is given with its conserved first and last residue. A D gene is named only where the DNA matches it firmly. Size is stated for part of the rows, as once, few or many counts, or as a class when the clone is expanded.

>TRBV2|TRBD1|16|many|TRBJ1-1
CASSEARRGLSTEAFF
TGTGCCAGCAGTGAAGCTAGAAGGGGGCTTTCCACTGAAGCTTTCTTT
>TRBV2|-|13|many|TRBJ1-4
CASERGINEKLFF
TGTGCCAGCGAAAGGGGAATTAATGAAAAACTGTTTTTT
>TRBV2|-|13|many|TRBJ2-1
CASSDVLYNEQFF
TGTGCCAGCAGTGACGTACTCTACAATGAGCAGTTCTTC
>TRBV20-1|-|15|many|TRBJ2-7
CSARPFGGASYEQYF
TGCAGTGCTAGGCCGTTTGGCGGGGCCTCCTACGAGCAGTACTTC
>TRBV29-1|TRBD2|13|many|TRBJ2-5
CSAEREGHETQYF
TGCAGCGCCGAGCGGGAGGGCCACGAGACCCAGTACTTC
>TRBV7-9|TRBD2|15|many|TRBJ2-7
CASSFPIAGEYEQYF
TGTGCCAGCAGCTTCCCCATAGCGGGAGAATACGAGCAGTACTTC
>TRBV6-4|-|13|-|TRBJ2-7
CASSYHQGYEQYF
TGTGCCAGCAGTTACCACCAGGGCTACGAGCAGTACTTC
>TRBV6-1|-|15|few|TRBJ1-5
CASMTGLGANQPQHF
TGTGCCAGCATGACCGGACTGGGGGCAAATCAGCCCCAGCATTTT
>TRBV19|-|12|-|TRBJ1-4
CASSITNEKLFF
TGTGCCAGTAGTATAACGAATGAAAAACTGTTTTTT
>TRBV11-2|-|13|many|TRBJ1-2
CASSLAGSIGYTF
TGTGCCAGCAGCTTAGCAGGGTCCATTGGCTACACCTTC
>TRBV2|-|18|many|TRBJ2-4
CASSERFLKKGPQNIQYF
TGTGCCAGCAGTGAAAGGTTCTTGAAGAAGGGGCCGCAAAACATTCAGTACTTC
>TRBV19|-|15|-|TRBJ2-1
CASAPRRQGWNEQFF
TGTGCCAGTGCCCCCCGACGGCAGGGGTGGAATGAGCAGTTCTTC
>TRBV6-5|TRBD2|17|many|TRBJ2-7
CASSYSAGGRAGGEQYF
TGTGCCAGCAGTTACTCGGCGGGGGGCAGAGCCGGAGGCGAGCAGTACTTC
>TRBV28|-|15|many|TRBJ2-7
CASSLWGGPSYEQYF
TGTGCCAGCAGTTTATGGGGAGGCCCGTCCTACGAGCAGTACTTC
>TRBV27|-|16|-|TRBJ2-2
CASSYIRYPNTGELFF
TGTGCCAGCAGTTACATAAGGTATCCGAACACCGGGGAGCTGTTTTTT
>TRBV5-6|TRBD1|14|-|TRBJ2-7
CASSPEQGAAEQYF
TGTGCCAGCAGCCCCGAACAGGGGGCGGCCGAGCAGTACTTC
>TRBV15|TRBD1|14|many|TRBJ1-6
CATSRRDRNSPLHF
TGTGCCACCAGCAGACGGGACAGGAATTCACCCCTCCACTTT
>TRBV6-1|TRBD2|13|few|TRBJ2-7
CAIRTSGSFEQYF
TGTGCCATCCGGACTAGCGGGAGTTTCGAGCAGTACTTC
>TRBV20-1|-|11|few|TRBJ2-1
CSARGAPDPFF
TGCAGTGCTAGGGGCGCACCAGATCCGTTCTTC
>TRBV29-1|TRBD1|13|many|TRBJ2-7
CSVTGTVSYEQYF
TGCAGCGTCACCGGGACAGTCTCCTACGAGCAGTACTTC
>TRBV30|-|11|-|TRBJ1-1
CAREGGAEAFF
TGTGCCCGCGAGGGAGGTGCTGAAGCTTTCTTT
>TRBV29-1|TRBD1|12|few|TRBJ2-7
CSVAPGGYEQYF
TGCAGCGTTGCTCCAGGGGGCTACGAGCAGTACTTC
>TRBV30|-|12|many|TRBJ2-7
CAWSRGRGEQYF
TGTGCCTGGAGTAGAGGTCGGGGCGAGCAGTACTTC
>TRBV27|TRBD2|13|-|TRBJ2-7
CASGLAGSYEQYF
TGTGCCAGCGGACTAGCGGGAAGCTACGAGCAGTACTTC
>TRBV6-6|TRBD1|15|-|TRBJ1-4
CASSTRQGLNEKLFF
TGTGCCAGCAGTACTCGACAGGGTCTTAATGAAAAACTGTTTTTT
>TRBV7-8|TRBD1|15|few|TRBJ1-3
CASSHTGEPGNTIYF
TGTGCCAGCAGTCATACAGGGGAACCTGGAAACACCATATATTTT
>TRBV28|-|14|many|TRBJ2-1
CASSLAGLDNEQFF
TGTGCCAGCAGTTTAGCGGGGTTGGACAATGAGCAGTTCTTC
>TRBV18|-|16|many|TRBJ1-2
CASSPLSGDVDYGYTF
TGTGCCAGCTCACCCCTTTCAGGGGACGTCGACTATGGCTACACCTTC
>TRBV6-5|-|15|many|TRBJ2-3
CASSQAEEHTDTQYF
TGTGCCAGCAGTCAGGCGGAAGAACACACAGATACGCAGTATTTT
>TRBV9|-|14|few|TRBJ1-2
CASSALIAGYGYTF
TGTGCCAGCAGCGCACTAATTGCTGGGTACGGCTACACCTTC
>TRBV7-2|TRBD2|13|many|TRBJ2-7
CASSTRTSYEQYF
TGTGCCAGCAGCACAAGGACTAGCTACGAGCAGTACTTC
>TRBV11-2|-|13|many|TRBJ1-3
CASSTDSGNTIYF
TGTGCCAGCAGCACTGACTCTGGAAACACCATATATTTT
>TRBV7-3|TRBD2|20|-|TRBJ2-2
CASSLTVGGLAGGGTGELFF
TGTGCCAGCAGCCTTACCGTCGGGGGACTAGCGGGAGGGGGCACCGGGGAGCTGTTTTTT
>TRBV28|-|12|many|TRBJ2-7
CASSLNRGEQYF
TGTGCCAGCAGTTTAAACCGGGGCGAGCAGTACTTC
>TRBV12-3/TRBV12-4|-|15|many|TRBJ1-5
CASSSPDPAGQPQHF
TGTGCCAGCAGTTCTCCCGATCCAGCGGGTCAGCCCCAGCATTTT
>TRBV27|TRBD2|16|many|TRBJ2-1
CASSLIAGGPFDEQFF
TGTGCCAGCAGTTTAATAGCGGGAGGGCCGTTCGATGAGCAGTTCTTC
>TRBV18|TRBD1|18|-|TRBJ2-3
CASSPLDRVYSSTDTQYF
TGTGCCAGCTCACCTCTGGACAGGGTATACTCTAGCACAGATACGCAGTATTTT
>TRBV20-1|TRBD2|18|many|TRBJ2-2
CSARGGPFTSAHTGELFF
TGCAGTGCTAGAGGAGGGCCTTTTACTAGCGCTCACACCGGGGAGCTGTTTTTT
>TRBV6-1|-|16|few|TRBJ2-1
CASSLRGLSSYNEQFF
TGTGCCAGCAGTTTAAGGGGTCTTTCCTCCTACAATGAGCAGTTCTTC
>TRBV9|TRBD1|17|-|TRBJ1-5
CASSVLRTGNSNQPQHF
TGTGCCAGCAGCGTATTGAGGACAGGGAATAGCAATCAGCCCCAGCATTTT
>TRBV20-1|-|12|few|TRBJ1-2
CSASLLLYGYTF
TGCAGTGCTAGCTTACTGCTCTATGGCTACACCTTC
>TRBV19|TRBD1|14|few|TRBJ1-1
CASSATGAFTEAFF
TGTGCCAGTAGTGCGACAGGGGCCTTCACTGAAGCTTTCTTT
>TRBV5-8|-|12|many|TRBJ1-1
CASSLITAEAFF
TGTGCCAGCAGCTTGATAACGGCTGAAGCTTTCTTT
>TRBV5-6|-|15|-|TRBJ2-1
CASSGPDSSYNEQFF
TGTGCCAGCAGCGGCCCGGACAGCTCCTACAATGAGCAGTTCTTC
>TRBV19|-|15|few|TRBJ1-1
CASSIRPDVNTEAFF
TGTGCCAGTAGTATACGTCCAGACGTAAACACTGAAGCTTTCTTT
>TRBV5-1|-|14|many|TRBJ1-1
CASSLEDRNLGAFF
TGCGCCAGCAGCTTGGAGGACAGAAATCTTGGAGCTTTCTTT
>TRBV5-1|TRBD1|14|-|TRBJ1-2
CASSRDRPDYGYTF
TGCGCCAGCAGCCGGGACAGGCCGGACTATGGCTACACCTTC
>TRBV2|TRBD2|21|many|TRBJ2-2
CASSEGKWSGTSGMNTGELFF
TGTGCCAGCAGTGAAGGGAAGTGGTCCGGGACTAGCGGGATGAACACCGGGGAGCTGTTTTTT
>TRBV3-1|-|14|many|TRBJ2-1
CASSLGTPYNEQFF
TGTGCCAGCAGCCTGGGGACACCCTACAATGAGCAGTTCTTC
>TRBV7-6|TRBD2|14|many|TRBJ2-2
CASSTSGNTGELFF
TGTGCCAGCAGCACTAGCGGAAACACCGGGGAGCTGTTTTTT
>TRBV30|-|13|many|TRBJ1-5
CAWNSGVDQPQHF
TGTGCCTGGAACTCAGGGGTTGATCAGCCCCAGCATTTT
>TRBV19|TRBD2|18|few|TRBJ2-3
CASSIGEGLAGGADTQYF
TGTGCCAGTAGTATTGGCGAGGGACTAGCGGGAGGAGCAGATACGCAGTATTTT
>TRBV5-6|-|14|many|TRBJ2-7
CASSLILEDWEQYF
TGTGCCAGCAGCTTGATACTGGAGGACTGGGAGCAGTACTTC
>TRBV18|TRBD1|17|-|TRBJ1-4
CASSPGQGASVNEKLFF
TGTGCCAGCTCACCCGGACAGGGGGCGTCGGTTAATGAAAAACTGTTTTTT
>TRBV19|-|15|-|TRBJ2-7
CASKLEAVGSYEQYF
TGTGCCAGTAAGCTCGAGGCAGTAGGATCCTACGAGCAGTACTTC